What follows describes a single T cell receptor (beta chain). V was trimmed by 5 bases and J by 8 bases, leaving 18 bases between them. This CDR3 is 14 amino acids long. The germline V gene has CDR1 SGHVS and CDR2 FQNEAQ. Here immunoSEQ multiplex PCR was the method, and the copy in TCRdb shows in-frame clones only, minus some. Among more than 35,000 clones listed, 87% were seen once. The source of the sample is a study of blood T cell repertoires in COVID-19. Study details: COVID-19 samples from acute and convalescent phases originated in the United States, Italy and Spain.

This chain joins TRBV7-8 and TRBJ1-1; D is possibly TRBD1 (5 bases). Sequenced sample: peripheral blood. The TCR originated in a man in his 60s with acute or convalescent COVID-19. CDR3: CASSPTWGRAEAFF. DNA of the CDR3: TGTGCCAGCAGCCCCACCTGGGGGAGGGCCGAAGCTTTCTTT. Full variable domain (missing parts from reference TRBV7-8 and TRBJ1-1): GAGVSQSPRYKVAKRGQDVALRCDPISGHVSLFWYQQALGQGPEFLTYFQNEAQLDKSGLPSDRFFAERPEGSVSTLKIQRTQQEDSAVYLCASSPTWGRAEAFFGQGTRLTVV.